This T cell receptor (beta chain) appears in the sequencing data of a study of blood T cell repertoires in COVID-19. Generated by immunoSEQ multiplex PCR, the TCRdb table keeps only in-frame clones and is missing some. Of about 440,000 clones detected, around nine tenths appear once; the ten largest clones hold 4% to 5.5%. This CDR3 region has 18 residues. Germline assignment: CDR1 SGHTA and CDR2 FQGNSA. After removal of 4 bases from V and 3 bases from J, the junction contained 13 bases not matched to a gene. Sequencing input: peripheral blood. The TCR was taken from a woman in her twenties or thirties with acute or convalescent COVID-19. The chain joins TRBV7-2 to TRBJ2-1, with TRBD1 identical over 9 bases. The CDR3 sequence is CASSSLGRGQGVYNEQFF. The CDR3 DNA sequence: TGTGCCAGCAGCTCGTTAGGACGGGGACAGGGTGTCTACAATGAGCAGTTCTTC. The full variable domain, with the rest looked up from reference TRBV7-2 and TRBJ2-1, is GAGVSQSPSNKVTEKGKDVELRCDPISGHTALYWYRQSLGQGLEFLIYFQGNSAPDKSGLPSDRFSAERTGGSVSTLTIQRTQQEDSAVYLCASSSLGRGQGVYNEQFFGPGTRLTVL.